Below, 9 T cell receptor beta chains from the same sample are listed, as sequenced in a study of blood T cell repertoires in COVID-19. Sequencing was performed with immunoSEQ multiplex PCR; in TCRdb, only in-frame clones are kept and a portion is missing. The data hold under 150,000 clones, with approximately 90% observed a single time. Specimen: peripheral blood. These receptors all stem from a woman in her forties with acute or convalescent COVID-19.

CDR3 bases: TGTGCCAGCAGTCTACTAGCGGGGGGGCGAGATACGCAGTATTTT. It encodes CASSLLAGGRDTQYF. This chain uses TRBV2 with TRBJ2-3; 13 bases fit TRBD2. J gave up 5 bases and V 5 bases, and 4 bases lay outside the gene matches. Germline V gene data show CDR1 as SNHLY and CDR2 as FYNNEI. CDR3 length equals 15 residues.

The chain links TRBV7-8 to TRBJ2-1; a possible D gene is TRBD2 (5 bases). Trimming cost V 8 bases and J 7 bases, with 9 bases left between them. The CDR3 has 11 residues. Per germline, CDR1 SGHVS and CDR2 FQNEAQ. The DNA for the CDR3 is TGTGCCAGCCGGTCGGGGAATGAGCAGTTCTTC. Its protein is CASRSGNEQFF.

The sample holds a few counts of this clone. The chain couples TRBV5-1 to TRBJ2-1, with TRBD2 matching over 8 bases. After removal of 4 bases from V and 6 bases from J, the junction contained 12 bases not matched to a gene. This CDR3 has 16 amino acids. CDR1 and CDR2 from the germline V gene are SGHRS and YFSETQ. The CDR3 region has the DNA TGCGCCAGCAGCGGGCCGGCGACTAGCGCCTTCAATGAGCAGTTCTTC. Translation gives CASSGPATSAFNEQFF.

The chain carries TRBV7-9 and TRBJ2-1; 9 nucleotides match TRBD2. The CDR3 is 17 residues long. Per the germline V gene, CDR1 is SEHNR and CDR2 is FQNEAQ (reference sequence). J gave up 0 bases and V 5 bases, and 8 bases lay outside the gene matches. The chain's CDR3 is CASSTRTSVSSYNEQFF. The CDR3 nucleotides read TGTGCCAGCAGCACCCGGACTAGCGTGAGCTCCTACAATGAGCAGTTCTTC.

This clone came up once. The chain's CDR3 is CASSRPYTGELFF. CDR3 nucleotides: TGTGCCAGCAGCCGTCCTTACACCGGGGAGCTGTTTTTT. The gene calls are TRBV7-3 and TRBJ2-2; D is ambiguous. Germline V gives CDR1 SGHTA, CDR2 FQGTGA. Trimming pared 5 bases from V and 3 bases from J, leaving 7 bases between. The CDR3 contains 13 residues.

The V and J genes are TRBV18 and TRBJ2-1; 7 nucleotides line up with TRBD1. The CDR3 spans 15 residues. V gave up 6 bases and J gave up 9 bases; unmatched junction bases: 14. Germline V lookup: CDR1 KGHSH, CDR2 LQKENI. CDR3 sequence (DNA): TGTGCCAGCTCGCTCAGACAGGGAAAGCAAGGTGAGCAGTTCTTC. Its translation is CASSLRQGKQGEQFF. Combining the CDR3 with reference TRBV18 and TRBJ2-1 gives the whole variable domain NAGVMQNPRHLVRRRGQEARLRCSPMKGHSHVYWYRQLPEEGLKFMVYLQKENIIDESGMPKERFSAEFPKEGPSILRIQQVVRGDSAAYFCASSLRQGKQGEQFFGPGTRLTVL.

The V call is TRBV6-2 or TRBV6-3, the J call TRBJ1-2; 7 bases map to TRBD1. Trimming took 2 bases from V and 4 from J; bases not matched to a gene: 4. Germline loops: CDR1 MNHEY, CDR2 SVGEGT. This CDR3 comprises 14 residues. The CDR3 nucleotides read TGTGCCAGCAGTTACCGGGACAGCGGCTATGGCTACACCTTC. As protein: CASSYRDSGYGYTF.

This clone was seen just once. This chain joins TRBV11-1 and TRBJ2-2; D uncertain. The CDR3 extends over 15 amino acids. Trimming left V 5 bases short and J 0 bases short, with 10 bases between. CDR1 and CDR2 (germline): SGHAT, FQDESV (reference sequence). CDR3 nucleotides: TGTGCCAGCAGCCAGGAACTCGCGAACACCGGGGAGCTGTTTTTT. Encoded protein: CASSQELANTGELFF. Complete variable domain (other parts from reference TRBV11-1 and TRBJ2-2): EAEVAQSPRYKITEKSQAVAFWCDPISGHATLYWYRQILGQGPELLVQFQDESVVDDSQLPKDRFSAERLKGVDSTLKIQPAELGDSAMYLCASSQELANTGELFFGEGSRLTVL.

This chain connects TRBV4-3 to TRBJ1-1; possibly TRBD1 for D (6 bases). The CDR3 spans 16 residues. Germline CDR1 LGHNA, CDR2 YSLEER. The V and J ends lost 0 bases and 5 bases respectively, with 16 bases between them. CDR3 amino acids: CASSQEGAGHWTEAFF. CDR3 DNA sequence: TGCGCCAGCAGCCAAGAGGGGGCAGGCCACTGGACTGAAGCTTTCTTT.